Listed here are 26 T cell receptor beta chains from one sample, sequenced in a study of human T cells and chemical hapten exposure. TCRdb reprocessed the RACE reads with MiXCR, giving one entry per CDR3 protein. This table has 300,000 to 350,000 distinct CDR3 sequences, under 8% appearing once. Time point noted: patch test 1, 2 weeks after DPC sensitization. The treatment: therapeutic diphenylcyclopropenone sensitization with weekly scalp DPC. The sequenced sample was whole blood, obtained in connection with sensitization to the hapten diphenylcyclopropenone (DPC). These receptors all come from a woman between 18 and 29 years old with alopecia areata. Some clones in this sample may be carry-over from other donors' samples.

This clonotype was picked up a small number of times. V and J are TRBV4-3 and TRBJ2-5; D call uncertain. CDR3 length equals 14 residues. Trimming took off 0 bases at V and 10 bases at J, with 15 bases between the two ends. Germline CDR1 LGHNA, CDR2 YSLEER. In DNA form, the CDR3 reads TGCGCCAGCAGCCAAGATTCTAGGCGGTGGGGCCAGTACTTC. Its translation: CASSQDSRRWGQYF.

Ten or more counts support this clonotype. V gene TRBV4-1 combines with J gene TRBJ2-7; D is unresolved. The CDR3 has 14 residues. Trimming pared 1 base from V and 3 bases from J, leaving 10 bases between. Germline-derived CDR1 and CDR2 are MGHRA and YSYEKL. In DNA, the CDR3 is TGCGCCAGCAGCCAAGCCCCTAATGTCTACGAGCAGTACTTC. It is translated as CASSQAPNVYEQYF.

This clonotype was counted only a few times. This chain connects TRBV20-1 to TRBJ2-3; no firm D call. V shed 1 base and J shed 6 bases, with 8 bases lying between them. There are 12 residues in the CDR3. Germline-derived CDR1 and CDR2 are DFQATT and SNEGSKA (reference sequence). The CDR3 spells CSARARPDTQYF. DNA for the CDR3: TGCAGTGCTAGAGCCCGGCCGGATACGCAGTATTTT.

The sample holds a few counts of this clonotype. V is TRBV6-5 and J is TRBJ1-2, with D possibly TRBD1 on 6 matching bases. The V and J ends lost 0 bases and 4 bases respectively, with 18 bases between them. Germline CDR1 reads MNHEY; CDR2 reads SVGAGI. The CDR3 is 17 residues long. Here the CDR3 reads CASSYSDYRVVSYGYTF. CDR3 sequence (DNA): TGTGCCAGCAGTTACTCGGACTACAGGGTTGTGAGCTATGGCTACACCTTC.

This chain connects TRBV2 to TRBJ2-3; maybe TRBD1 (5 bases). The CDR3 has 14 amino acids. The V and J ends lost 4 bases and 6 bases respectively, with 14 bases between them. The germline V gene has CDR1 SNHLY and CDR2 FYNNEI. CDR3 sequence reads: CASSVSAGHDTQYF. In DNA form, the CDR3 reads TGTGCCAGCAGTGTATCGGCAGGGCATGATACGCAGTATTTT.

This clonotype occurred a few times. V and J are TRBV6-1 and TRBJ1-4; a possible D gene is TRBD1 (6 bases). V was pared by 5 bases and J by 3 bases, with 13 bases between. This CDR3 spans 15 amino acids. Germline CDR1 is MNHNS and CDR2 is SASEGT. CDR3 loop: CASSQDRPPNEKLFF. CDR3 DNA sequence: TGTGCCAGCAGTCAAGACAGGCCTCCTAATGAAAAACTGTTTTTT.

This clonotype came up a few times. The V call is TRBV28, the J call TRBJ2-7; D is unclear. Trimming shortened V by 5 bases and J by 1 base, and 12 bases separated the two germline ends. The CDR3 loop spans 14 amino acids. Germline V lookup: CDR1 MDHEN, CDR2 SYDVKM. The CDR3 region is CASSVAARSYEQYF. The CDR3, as DNA: TGTGCCAGCAGTGTCGCAGCTAGATCCTACGAGCAGTACTTC.

This clonotype turned up a few times. The V gene is TRBV7-3, the J gene TRBJ2-6; 8 positions match TRBD1. The CDR3 extends over 17 amino acids. The germline V gene has CDR1 SGHTA and CDR2 FQGTGA. The V gene end was trimmed by 3 bases and the J gene end by 1 base; junction bases not matched to a gene: 5. This CDR3 reads CASSLGQARSGANVLTF. The CDR3 region has the DNA TGTGCCAGCAGCTTGGGACAGGCTCGTTCTGGGGCCAACGTCCTGACTTTC. The variable domain in full, completed from reference TRBV7-3 and TRBJ2-6, reads GAGVSQTPSNKVTEKGKYVELRCDPISGHTALYWYRQSLGQGPEFLIYFQGTGAADDSGLPNDRFFAVRPEGSVSTLKIQRTERGDSAVYLCASSLGQARSGANVLTFGAGSRLTVL.

This clonotype was detected ten times or more. The V gene is TRBV6-5, the J gene TRBJ1-1; D is possibly TRBD1 (5 bases). Germline V gene lookup returns CDR1 MNHEY and CDR2 SVGAGI. Trimming left V 8 bases short and J 10 bases short, with 20 bases between. The CDR3 sequence is 13 residues long. CDR3 sequence reads: CASSRGSPHGAFF. The CDR3 DNA reads TGTGCCAGCTCTCGGGGGTCCCCCCACGGAGCTTTCTTT.

The chain joins TRBV7-6 to TRBJ1-3; D remains unclear. Trimming cost V 0 bases and J 2 bases, with 14 bases left between them. Germline V gene sequence: CDR1 SGHVS, CDR2 FNYEAQ. The CDR3 has 17 residues. Here the CDR3 DNA reads TGTGCCAGCAGCTTAGCCCCTTTGAGGAATACTGGAAACACCATATATTTT. It encodes CASSLAPLRNTGNTIYF.

This clonotype was observed many times. J is TRBJ2-6 and V is TRBV24-1; unclear D gene. V lost 9 bases, J lost 2 bases, and 13 bases lay in between. Germline V gives CDR1 KGHDR, CDR2 SFDVKD. This CDR3 contains 15 residues. The CDR3 nucleotides are TGTGCCACCGCTGGAATAGGTGCTGGGGCCAACGTCCTGACTTTC. Its protein product is CATAGIGAGANVLTF.

The chain couples TRBV7-9 to TRBJ2-3; D possibly corresponds to TRBD2 (6 bases). V lost 7 bases and J lost 4, with 21 bases in between. The V gene's germline CDR1 is SEHNR and CDR2 FQNEAQ (reference sequence). This CDR3 has 16 amino acids. This CDR3 is CASNPKTGGEADTQYF. The DNA for the CDR3 is TGTGCCAGCAACCCGAAAACGGGCGGGGAGGCAGATACGCAGTATTTT.

This clonotype was seen many times. J is TRBJ2-3 and V is TRBV7-2; 9 bases map to TRBD2. There are 16 residues in the CDR3. J was trimmed by 1 base and V by 3 bases; bases with no gene match: 5. Germline V gene data show CDR1 as SGHTA and CDR2 as FQGNSA. CDR3 in amino acids: CASSFQASGGTDTQYF. DNA of the CDR3: TGTGCCAGCAGCTTTCAGGCTAGCGGGGGCACAGATACGCAGTATTTT.

This clonotype came up many times. The chain joins TRBV5-1 to TRBJ1-5; 7 nucleotides agree with TRBD1. CDR1 SGHRS and CDR2 YFSETQ come from the germline V gene. Germline trimming cut 2 bases from V and 2 bases from J; bases unmatched to any gene: 1. The CDR3 loop spans 14 amino acids. CDR3 bases: TGCGCCAGCAGCTTTACAGGGGGCAATCAGCCCCAGCATTTT. Amino acid sequence: CASSFTGGNQPQHF.

This clonotype was seen repeatedly, ten times or more. The chain recombines TRBV6-4 with TRBJ2-5, with 7 bases lining up with TRBD2. The V and J ends lost 0 bases and 2 bases, in that order; junction bases with no gene match: 9. Looked up from germline, CDR1 is MRHNA and CDR2 is SNTAGT. CDR3 length: 17 amino acids. DNA of the CDR3: TGTGCCAGCAGTGACTCCGCTAGCGGAGAACCTCAAGAGACCCAGTACTTC. Its protein product is CASSDSASGEPQETQYF.

This clonotype was counted between two and nine times. The chain links TRBV7-9 to TRBJ1-6, with a possible D match to TRBD1 (6 bases). V lost 6 bases and J 5 bases, leaving 14 bases between the germline ends. CDR3 length: 15 amino acids. Per the germline V gene, CDR1 is SEHNR and CDR2 is FQNEAQ (reference sequence). The DNA of the CDR3 is TGTGCCAGCAGTAAATTGGGGGCAAATAATTCACCCCTCCACTTT. It translates to CASSKLGANNSPLHF.

This clonotype showed up many times. The rearrangement joins TRBV7-9 to TRBJ1-2; 7 bases agree with TRBD1. Germline values: CDR1 SEHNR, CDR2 FQNEAQ (reference sequence). Trimming took 2 bases from V and 5 from J; bases not matched to a gene: 5. This CDR3 comprises 14 residues. The DNA for the CDR3 is TGTGCCAGCAGCTTATTGCAGGGGGATTATGGCTACACCTTC. Translating gives CASSLLQGDYGYTF.

This clonotype was seen a handful of times. Relative to the germline gene, one junction end is altered; a read error may explain this. V gene TRBV10-3 combines with J gene TRBJ1-1; tentatively, D is TRBD1 (5 bases). Germline V gene data show CDR1 as ENHRY and CDR2 as SYGVKD. The CDR3 is made up of 15 amino acids. The CDR3 nucleotides read TGTGCCATCAGTGAGGGGGCTCAGGGAAACGGTGAAGCCTTCTTT. It is translated as CAISEGAQGNGEAFF.

The rearrangement joins TRBV20-1 to TRBJ2-1; 10 bases match TRBD2. This CDR3 has 18 amino acids. CDR1 and CDR2 (germline): DFQATT, SNEGSKA (reference sequence). Trimming took 5 bases from V and 3 from J; bases not matched to a gene: 16. The CDR3 sequence is CSAAGWALAGDLYNEQFF. Written as DNA, the CDR3 is TGCAGTGCTGCCGGATGGGCCCTAGCGGGGGACCTCTACAATGAGCAGTTCTTC.

This clonotype has ten or more counts. The gene calls are TRBV7-9 and TRBJ1-6; the D is unclear. V lost 6 bases, J lost 13 bases, and 19 bases lay in between. Per the germline V gene, CDR1 is SEHNR and CDR2 is FQNEAQ (reference sequence). This CDR3 region has 14 residues. The CDR3 region is CASRFLDPPSPLHF. The CDR3, as DNA: TGTGCCAGCAGATTCTTAGATCCCCCTTCGCCCCTCCACTTT. Full variable domain (missing parts from reference TRBV7-9 and TRBJ1-6): DTGVSQNPRHKITKRGQNVTFRCDPISEHNRLYWYRQTLGQGPEFLTYFQNEAQLEKSRLLSDRFSAERPKGSFSTLEIQRTEQGDSAMYLCASRFLDPPSPLHFGNGTRLTVT.

This rearrangement joins TRBV7-9 to TRBJ2-2, with 9 nucleotides matching TRBD1. The V gene's germline CDR1 is SEHNR and CDR2 FQNEAQ (reference sequence). The CDR3 is 15 amino acids. V was pared by 4 bases and J by 5 bases, with 5 bases of the junction left unmatched. The CDR3: CASSSLTGGTGELFF. As DNA, the CDR3 is TGTGCCAGCAGCTCCTTGACAGGGGGTACCGGGGAGCTGTTTTTT. The variable domain in full, completed from reference TRBV7-9 and TRBJ2-2, reads DTGVSQNPRHKITKRGQNVTFRCDPISEHNRLYWYRQTLGQGPEFLTYFQNEAQLEKSRLLSDRFSAERPKGSFSTLEIQRTEQGDSAMYLCASSSLTGGTGELFFGEGSRLTVL.

This clonotype has just a few counts. The chain uses TRBV4-2 and TRBJ1-2; tentatively, D is TRBD1 (5 bases). This CDR3 is 14 amino acids long. Germline V gives CDR1 LGHNA, CDR2 YNFKEQ. The germline V and J ends were trimmed by 6 bases and 8 bases, with 19 bases remaining between them. The CDR3 bases are TGTGCCAGCAGTACAAGGCGGGGGGTCTTCGGCTACACCTTC. Translation gives CASSTRRGVFGYTF.

The chain combines TRBV4-1 with TRBJ1-4; D call uncertain. The length of the CDR3 is 15 residues. The germline V gene encodes CDR1 MGHRA and CDR2 YSYEKL. The germline V and J ends were trimmed by 1 base and 4 bases, with 10 bases remaining between them. The DNA for the CDR3 is TGCGCCAGCAGCCAAGTCGTAAATGGTAATGAAAAACTGTTTTTT. Amino acids: CASSQVVNGNEKLFF.

This sequence joins TRBV5-1 and TRBJ1-4; perhaps TRBD1 as D (6 bases). This CDR3 region has 14 residues. The V gene's germline CDR1 is SGHRS and CDR2 YFSETQ. The V end was cut by 2 bases, the J end by 8 bases, with 13 bases between. The CDR3 DNA sequence: TGCGCCAGCAGCTTATGGGGGGCGCAGGAAAAACTGTTTTTT. Amino acids: CASSLWGAQEKLFF.

There are many counts of this clonotype. The gene calls are TRBV6-2 or TRBV6-3 and TRBJ2-7; D may be TRBD1 or TRBD2 (5 bases each). The CDR3 covers 14 residues. V lost 6 bases and J lost 0, with 12 bases in between. The germline V gene encodes CDR1 MNHEY and CDR2 SVGEGT. CDR3 sequence reads: CASSRPGTSYEQYF. In DNA form, the CDR3 reads TGTGCCAGCAGCCGCCCGGGGACCTCCTACGAGCAGTACTTC.

This chain uses TRBV4-3 with TRBJ2-5; D is ambiguous. This CDR3 has 13 residues. CDR1 and CDR2 from the germline V gene are LGHNA and YSLEER. Trimming pared 0 bases from V and 2 bases from J, leaving 4 bases between. The CDR3 here is CASSQEGQETQYF. CDR3 DNA: TGCGCCAGCAGCCAAGAAGGACAAGAGACCCAGTACTTC.